Shown below are 5 T cell receptor beta chains from a single sample sequenced in a study of STAT5B mutations in CD4+ large granular lymphocyte leukemia. The table came from immunoSEQ multiplex PCR; TCRdb's copy has only in-frame clones and leaves some out. The sample yields 35,000 to 40,000 clones, 85% seen once. Sequenced: CD4+ T cells from blood buffy coats. The source of these receptors is a human donor in good health.

The chain links TRBV27 to TRBJ1-2; TRBD1 agrees at 9 bases. Germline CDR1 is MNHEY and CDR2 is SMNVEV (reference sequence). The CDR3 loop spans 16 amino acids. J gave up 7 bases and V 6 bases, and 15 bases lay outside the gene matches. CDR3: CASRRGGTQGARGYTF. The DNA for the CDR3 is TGTGCCAGCAGACGAGGGGGGACACAGGGGGCGCGTGGCTACACCTTC.

The chain couples TRBV11-2 to TRBJ2-7; 8 bases line up with TRBD2. From germline, CDR1 is SGHAT and CDR2 FQNNGV. V dropped 6 bases and J dropped 2; count of bases not matched to a gene: 9. This CDR3 region has 15 residues. This chain's CDR3 is CASRAYTGGAYEQYF. In nucleotides, the CDR3 is TGTGCCAGCAGAGCTTATACCGGGGGGGCCTACGAGCAGTACTTC.

This rearrangement joins TRBV30 to TRBJ2-2, with TRBD2 matching over 8 bases. V dropped 3 bases and J dropped 1; count of bases not matched to a gene: 1. This CDR3 comprises 14 residues. The germline CDR1 and CDR2 sequences are GTSNPN and SVGIG (reference sequence). CDR3 loop: CAWSGGVNTGELFF. CDR3 bases: TGTGCCTGGAGCGGGGGGGTGAACACCGGGGAGCTGTTTTTT.

The rearrangement links TRBV28 to TRBJ1-2; tentatively, D is TRBD1 (5 bases). Germline CDR1 reads MDHEN; CDR2 reads SYDVKM. V was trimmed by 4 bases and J by 4 bases, leaving 16 bases between them. The CDR3 has 15 residues. The DNA of the CDR3 is TGTGCCAGCAGTTCCCAGGGCGAGCGAATCTATGGCTACACCTTC. Translating it yields CASSSQGERIYGYTF.

This clone was picked up a small number of times. The chain joins TRBV6-6 to TRBJ1-5; D ambiguous. From germline, CDR1 is MNHNY and CDR2 SVGAGI (reference sequence). V was pared by 3 bases and J by 4 bases, with 10 bases between. The CDR3 consists of 14 residues. CDR3 sequence reads: CASSYAGKNQPQHF. In DNA form, the CDR3 reads TGTGCCAGCAGTTATGCGGGTAAAAATCAGCCCCAGCATTTT.